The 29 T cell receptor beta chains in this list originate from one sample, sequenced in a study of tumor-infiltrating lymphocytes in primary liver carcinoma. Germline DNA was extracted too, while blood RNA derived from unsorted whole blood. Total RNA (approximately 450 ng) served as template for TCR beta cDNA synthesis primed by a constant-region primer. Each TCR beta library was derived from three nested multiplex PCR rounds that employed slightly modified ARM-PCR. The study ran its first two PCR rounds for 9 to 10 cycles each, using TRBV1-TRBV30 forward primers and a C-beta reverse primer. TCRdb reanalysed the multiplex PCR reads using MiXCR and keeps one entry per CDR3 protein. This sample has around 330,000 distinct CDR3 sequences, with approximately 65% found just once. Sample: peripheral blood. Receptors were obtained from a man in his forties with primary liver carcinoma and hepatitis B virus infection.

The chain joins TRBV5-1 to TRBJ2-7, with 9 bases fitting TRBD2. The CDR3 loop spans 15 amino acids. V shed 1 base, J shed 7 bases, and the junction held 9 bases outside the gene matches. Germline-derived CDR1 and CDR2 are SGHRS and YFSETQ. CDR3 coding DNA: TGCGCCAGCAGCTTGTCGGCGGGGGGGCCGCAGGAGCAGTACTTC. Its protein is CASSLSAGGPQEQYF.

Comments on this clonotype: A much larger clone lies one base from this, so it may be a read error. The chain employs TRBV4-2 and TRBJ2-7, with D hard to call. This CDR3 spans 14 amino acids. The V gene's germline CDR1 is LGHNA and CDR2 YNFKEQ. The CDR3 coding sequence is TGTGTCAGCAGCCAAGATCAACGGGTCTACGAGCAGTACTTC. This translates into CVSSQDQRVYEQYF.

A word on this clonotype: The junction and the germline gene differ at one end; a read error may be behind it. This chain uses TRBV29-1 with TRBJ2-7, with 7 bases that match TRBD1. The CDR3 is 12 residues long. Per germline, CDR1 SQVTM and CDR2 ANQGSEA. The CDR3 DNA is TGCGGCGTTGAACAGGGGCGGTACGAGAAGTACTTC. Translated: CGVEQGRYEKYF.

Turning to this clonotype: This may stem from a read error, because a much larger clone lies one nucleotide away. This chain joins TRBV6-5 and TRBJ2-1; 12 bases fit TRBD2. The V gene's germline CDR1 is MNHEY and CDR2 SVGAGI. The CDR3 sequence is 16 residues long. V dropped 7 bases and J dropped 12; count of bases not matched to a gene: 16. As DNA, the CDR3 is TGTGCCAGCACCTTCAGGACTAGCGGGAAGCCCTGGTCGCAGTTCTTC. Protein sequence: CASTFRTSGKPWSQFF.

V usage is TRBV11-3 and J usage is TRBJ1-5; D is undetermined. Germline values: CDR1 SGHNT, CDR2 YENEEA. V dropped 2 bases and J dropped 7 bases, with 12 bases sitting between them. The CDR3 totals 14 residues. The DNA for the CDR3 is TGTGCCAGCAGCTTATACGGGAACGGGCAGCCCCAGCATTTT. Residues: CASSLYGNGQPQHF. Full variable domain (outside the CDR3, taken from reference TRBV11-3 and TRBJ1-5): EAGVVQSPRYKIIEKKQPVAFWCNPISGHNTLYWYLQNLGQGPELLIRYENEEAVDDSQLPKDRFSAERLKGVDSTLKIQPAELGDSAVYLCASSLYGNGQPQHFGDGTRLSIL.

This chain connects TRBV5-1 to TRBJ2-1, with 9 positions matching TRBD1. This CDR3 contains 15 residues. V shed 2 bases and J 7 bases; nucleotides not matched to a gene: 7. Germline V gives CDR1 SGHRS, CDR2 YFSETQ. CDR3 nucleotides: TGCGCCAGCAGCTTCTGGGGACAGGGAATGAATGAGCAGTTCTTC. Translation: CASSFWGQGMNEQFF.

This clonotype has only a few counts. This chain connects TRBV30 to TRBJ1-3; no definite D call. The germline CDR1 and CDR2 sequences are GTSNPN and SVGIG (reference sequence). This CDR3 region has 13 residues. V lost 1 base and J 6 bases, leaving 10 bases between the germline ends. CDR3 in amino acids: CAWSAEGKNTIYF. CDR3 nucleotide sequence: TGTGCCTGGAGTGCTGAAGGAAAAAACACCATATATTTT.

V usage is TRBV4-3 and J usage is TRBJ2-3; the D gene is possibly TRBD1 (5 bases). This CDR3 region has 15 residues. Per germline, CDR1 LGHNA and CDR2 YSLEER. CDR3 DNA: TGCGACGGCAGCCAAGGATCAGGGCCGACAGATACGCAGTATTTT. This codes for CDGSQGSGPTDTQYF.

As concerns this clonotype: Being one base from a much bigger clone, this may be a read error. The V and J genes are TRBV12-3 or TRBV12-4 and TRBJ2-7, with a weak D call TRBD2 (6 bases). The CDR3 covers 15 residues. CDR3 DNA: TGTACCAGCAGCCTATCGGGGGTTGCAATCCACGAGCAGTACTTC. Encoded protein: CTSSLSGVAIHEQYF.

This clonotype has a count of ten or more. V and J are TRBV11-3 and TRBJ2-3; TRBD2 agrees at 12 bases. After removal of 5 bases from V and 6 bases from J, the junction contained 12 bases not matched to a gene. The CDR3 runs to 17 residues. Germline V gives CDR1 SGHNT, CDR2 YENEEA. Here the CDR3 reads CASSLGLAGGPEDTQYF. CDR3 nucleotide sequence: TGTGCCAGCAGCCTCGGTCTAGCGGGAGGGCCCGAGGATACGCAGTATTTT.

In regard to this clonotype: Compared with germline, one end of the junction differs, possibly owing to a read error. The CDR3 region is CANSLMGRENTGELFF. DNA of the CDR3: TGTGCCAACAGCTTGATGGGGAGGGAGAACACCGGGGAGCTGTTTTTT. The chain uses TRBV7-9 and TRBJ2-2; TRBD2 agrees at 7 bases. The germline CDR1 and CDR2 sequences are SEHNR and FQNEAQ (reference sequence). The CDR3 loop spans 16 amino acids.

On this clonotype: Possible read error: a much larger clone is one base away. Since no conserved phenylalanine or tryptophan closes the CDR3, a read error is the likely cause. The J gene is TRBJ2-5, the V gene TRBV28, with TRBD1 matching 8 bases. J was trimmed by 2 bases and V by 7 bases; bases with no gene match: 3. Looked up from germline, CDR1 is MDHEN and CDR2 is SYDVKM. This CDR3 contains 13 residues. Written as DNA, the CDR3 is TGTGCCAGCAATGGACAGGGACAAGAGACCCAGTACTTA. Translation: CASNGQGQETQYL.

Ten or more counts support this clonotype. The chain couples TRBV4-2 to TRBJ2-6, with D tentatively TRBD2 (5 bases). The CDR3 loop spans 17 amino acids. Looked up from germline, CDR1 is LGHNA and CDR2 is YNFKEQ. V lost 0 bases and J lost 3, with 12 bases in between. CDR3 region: CASSQDALAIGANVLTF. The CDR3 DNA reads TGTGCCAGCAGCCAAGACGCCCTAGCCATTGGGGCCAACGTCCTGACTTTC.

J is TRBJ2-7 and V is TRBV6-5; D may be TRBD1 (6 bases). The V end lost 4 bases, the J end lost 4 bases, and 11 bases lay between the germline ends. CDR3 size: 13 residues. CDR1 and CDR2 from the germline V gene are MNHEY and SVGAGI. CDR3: CASSWDMGYEQYF. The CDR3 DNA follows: TGTGCCAGCAGTTGGGACATGGGTTACGAGCAGTACTTC.

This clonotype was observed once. The CDR3 reads CASSVGDSPLMVTEAFF. The CDR3 DNA sequence: TGTGCCAGCAGCGTAGGGGACAGCCCCTTGATGGTGACAGAAGCTTTCTTT. V is TRBV9 and J is TRBJ1-1; 7 nucleotides agree with TRBD1. The trim removed 0 bases at V and 8 bases at J, leaving 16 bases unmatched. The CDR3 is 17 amino acids. Germline V gene lookup returns CDR1 SGDLS and CDR2 YYNGEE.

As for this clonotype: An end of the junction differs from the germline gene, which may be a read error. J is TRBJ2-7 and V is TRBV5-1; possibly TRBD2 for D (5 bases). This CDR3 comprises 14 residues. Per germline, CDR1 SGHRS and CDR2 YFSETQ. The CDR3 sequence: CASRFEGRTYEQYF. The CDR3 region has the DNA TGCGCCAGCCGCTTCGAGGGTAGAACCTACGAGCAGTACTTC.

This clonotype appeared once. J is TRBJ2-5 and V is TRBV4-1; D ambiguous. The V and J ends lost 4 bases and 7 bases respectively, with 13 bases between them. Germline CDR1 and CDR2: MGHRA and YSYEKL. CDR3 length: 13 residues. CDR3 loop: CASSPPRLGTQYF. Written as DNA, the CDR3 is TGCGCCAGCAGCCCTCCCAGGCTCGGGACCCAGTACTTC.

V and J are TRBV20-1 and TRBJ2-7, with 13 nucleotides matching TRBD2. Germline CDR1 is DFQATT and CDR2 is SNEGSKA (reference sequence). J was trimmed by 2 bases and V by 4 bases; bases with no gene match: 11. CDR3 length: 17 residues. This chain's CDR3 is CSATGTSGAGLTYEQYF. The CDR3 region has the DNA TGCAGTGCTACCGGGACTAGCGGGGCTGGGCTAACCTACGAGCAGTACTTC.

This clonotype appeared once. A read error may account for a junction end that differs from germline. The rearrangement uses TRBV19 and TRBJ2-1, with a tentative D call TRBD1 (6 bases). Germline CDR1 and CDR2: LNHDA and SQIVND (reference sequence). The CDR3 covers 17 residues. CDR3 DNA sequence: TGTGCCAGTAGTTTCACACGGACAGTCCTTAAGGGCCATGAGCAGTCCTTC. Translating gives CASSFTRTVLKGHEQSF.

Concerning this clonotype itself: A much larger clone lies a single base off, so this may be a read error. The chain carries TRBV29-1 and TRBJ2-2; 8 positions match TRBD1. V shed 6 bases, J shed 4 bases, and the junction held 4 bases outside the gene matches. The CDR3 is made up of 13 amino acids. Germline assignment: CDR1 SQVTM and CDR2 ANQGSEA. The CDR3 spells CSVGQVSTGELFF. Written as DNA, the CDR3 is TGCAGCGTGGGACAGGTGAGCACCGGGGAGCTGTTTTTT.

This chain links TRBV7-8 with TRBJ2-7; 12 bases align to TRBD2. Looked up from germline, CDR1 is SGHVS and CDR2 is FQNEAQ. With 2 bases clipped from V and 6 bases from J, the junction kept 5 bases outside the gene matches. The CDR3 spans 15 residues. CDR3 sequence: CASSLIETSGSEQYF. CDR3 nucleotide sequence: TGTGCCAGCAGCTTAATTGAGACTAGCGGGAGCGAGCAGTACTTC.

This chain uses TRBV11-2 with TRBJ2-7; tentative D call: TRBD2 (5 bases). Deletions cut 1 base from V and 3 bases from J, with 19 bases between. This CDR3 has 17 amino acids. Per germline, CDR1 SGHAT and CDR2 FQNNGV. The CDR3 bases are TGTGCCAGCAGCTTAGCCGCTAGCTGGAGAGGCGGCTACGAGCAGTACTTC. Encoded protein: CASSLAASWRGGYEQYF.

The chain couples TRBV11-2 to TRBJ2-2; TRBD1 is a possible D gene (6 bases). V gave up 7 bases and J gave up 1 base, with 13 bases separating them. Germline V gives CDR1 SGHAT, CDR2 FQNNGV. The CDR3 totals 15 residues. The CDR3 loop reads CASNLARGNTGELFF. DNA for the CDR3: TGTGCCAGCAATTTAGCCAGGGGGAACACCGGGGAGCTGTTTTTT.

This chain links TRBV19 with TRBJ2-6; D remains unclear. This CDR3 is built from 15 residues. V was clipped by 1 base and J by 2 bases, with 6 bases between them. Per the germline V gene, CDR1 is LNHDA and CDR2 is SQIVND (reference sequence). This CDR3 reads CASSIAGAGANVLTF. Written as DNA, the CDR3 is TGTGCCAGTAGTATAGCCGGTGCTGGGGCCAACGTCCTGACTTTC. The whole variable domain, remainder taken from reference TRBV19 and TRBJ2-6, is DGGITQSPKYLFRKEGQNVTLSCEQNLNHDAMYWYRQDPGQGLRLIYYSQIVNDFQKGDIAEGYSVSREKKESFPLTVTSAQKNPTAFYLCASSIAGAGANVLTFGAGSRLTVL.

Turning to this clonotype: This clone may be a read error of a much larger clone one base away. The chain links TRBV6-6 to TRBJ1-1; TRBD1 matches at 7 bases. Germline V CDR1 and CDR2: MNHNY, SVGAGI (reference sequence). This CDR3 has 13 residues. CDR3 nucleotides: TGTGCCTGCAGCACAACAGGGGTCACTGAAGCTTTCTTT. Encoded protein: CACSTTGVTEAFF.

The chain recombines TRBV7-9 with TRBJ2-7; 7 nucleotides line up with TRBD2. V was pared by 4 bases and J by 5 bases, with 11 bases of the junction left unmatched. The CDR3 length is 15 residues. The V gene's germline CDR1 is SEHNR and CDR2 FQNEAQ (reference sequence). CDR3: CASSSGGLKWDEQYF. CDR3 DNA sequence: TGTGCCAGCAGCTCGGGGGGATTAAAATGGGACGAGCAGTACTTC.

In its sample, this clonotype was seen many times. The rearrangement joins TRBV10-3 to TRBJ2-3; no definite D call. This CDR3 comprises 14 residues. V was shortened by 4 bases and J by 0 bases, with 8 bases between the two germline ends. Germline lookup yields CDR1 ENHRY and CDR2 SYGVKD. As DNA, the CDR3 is TGTGCCATCAGTGTGGACCGGAGCACAGATACGCAGTATTTT. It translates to CAISVDRSTDTQYF.

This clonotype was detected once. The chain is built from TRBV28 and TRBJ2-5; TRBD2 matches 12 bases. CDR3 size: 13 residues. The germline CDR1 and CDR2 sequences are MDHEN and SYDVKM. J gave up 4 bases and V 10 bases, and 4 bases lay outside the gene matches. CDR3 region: CAISSGRGETQYF. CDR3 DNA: TGTGCCATTTCTAGCGGGAGGGGAGAGACCCAGTACTTC.

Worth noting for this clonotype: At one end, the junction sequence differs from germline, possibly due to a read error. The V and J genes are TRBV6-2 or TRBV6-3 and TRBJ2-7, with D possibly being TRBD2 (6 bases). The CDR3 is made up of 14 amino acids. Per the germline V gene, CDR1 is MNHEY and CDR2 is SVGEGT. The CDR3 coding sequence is TGTGCCAGCAGTTACTCTAGACTAGTGGGAGCCCGACATTTC. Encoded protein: CASSYSRLVGARHF.